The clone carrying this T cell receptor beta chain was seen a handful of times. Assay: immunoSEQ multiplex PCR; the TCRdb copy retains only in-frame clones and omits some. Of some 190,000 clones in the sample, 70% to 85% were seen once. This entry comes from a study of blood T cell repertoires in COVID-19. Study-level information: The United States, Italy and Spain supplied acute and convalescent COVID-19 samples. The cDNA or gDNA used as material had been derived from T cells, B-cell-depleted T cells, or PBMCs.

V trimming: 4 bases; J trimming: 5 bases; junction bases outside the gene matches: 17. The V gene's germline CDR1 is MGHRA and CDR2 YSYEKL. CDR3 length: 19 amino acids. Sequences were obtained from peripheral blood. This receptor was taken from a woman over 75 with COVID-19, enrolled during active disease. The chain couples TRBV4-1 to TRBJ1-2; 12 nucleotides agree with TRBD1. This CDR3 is CASSPEKSHSGQGAYGYTF. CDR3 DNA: TGCGCCAGCAGCCCCGAAAAGTCTCATTCGGGACAGGGGGCTTATGGCTACACCTTC.